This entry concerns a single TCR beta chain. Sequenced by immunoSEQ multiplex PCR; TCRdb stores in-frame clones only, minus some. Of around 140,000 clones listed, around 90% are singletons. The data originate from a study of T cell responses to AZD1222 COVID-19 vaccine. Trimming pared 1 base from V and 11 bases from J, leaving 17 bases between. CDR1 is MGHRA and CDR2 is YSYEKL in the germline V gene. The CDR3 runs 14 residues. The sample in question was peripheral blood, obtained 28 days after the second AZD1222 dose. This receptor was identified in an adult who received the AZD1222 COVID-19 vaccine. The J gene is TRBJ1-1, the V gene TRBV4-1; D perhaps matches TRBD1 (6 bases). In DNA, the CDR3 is TGCGCCAGCAGCCAAGTCGTGGGGGGCCCCGCGGCTTTCTTT. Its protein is CASSQVVGGPAAFF.